Listed below are T cell receptor beta chains from one sample, sequenced in a study of cytomegalovirus exposure and HLA in healthy donors. TCRdb's copy holds only in-frame clones and misses some; the assay was immunoSEQ multiplex PCR. The table includes around 270,000 clones, 80% detected once. The sample was PBMCs. Receptor source: a girl under 10 years old in good health and CMV-seronegative. Each CDR3 is given with its conserved first and last residue. The D gene is left open where the match is weak. Clone size is shown for a subset of rows, as once, few, many or a class of expanded clone.

cdr3_aa: CATKPGVYNEQFF
cdr3_nt: TGTGCCACCAAACCAGGGGTATACAATGAGCAGTTCTTC
cdr3_length: 13
j_call: TRBJ2-1
v_call: TRBV28
d_call: -
clone_size: -

cdr3_aa: CAISEGLAGTDTQYF
cdr3_nt: TGTGCCATCAGTGAGGGGTTAGCGGGCACAGATACGCAGTATTTT
cdr3_length: 15
j_call: TRBJ2-3
v_call: TRBV10-3
d_call: -
clone_size: -

cdr3_aa: CASSREFATNEKLFF
cdr3_nt: TGTGCCAGCTCCCGGGAATTTGCAACTAATGAAAAACTGTTTTTT
cdr3_length: 15
j_call: TRBJ1-4
v_call: TRBV28
d_call: -
clone_size: -

cdr3_aa: CASSAAGLADTQYF
cdr3_nt: TGTGCCAGCAGCGCCGCGGGACTCGCAGATACGCAGTATTTT
cdr3_length: 14
j_call: TRBJ2-3
v_call: TRBV9
d_call: -
clone_size: -

cdr3_aa: CASSLRGGTDTQYF
cdr3_nt: TGTGCCAGCAGCTTACGGGGGGGCACAGATACGCAGTATTTT
cdr3_length: 14
j_call: TRBJ2-3
v_call: TRBV7-8
d_call: TRBD2
clone_size: once

cdr3_aa: CASSEAPRDRVQFF
cdr3_nt: TGTGCCAGCAGTGAAGCGCCACGGGACAGGGTCCAGTTCTTC
cdr3_length: 14
j_call: TRBJ2-1
v_call: TRBV6-1
d_call: TRBD1
clone_size: -

cdr3_aa: CASSKGQSSYNEQFF
cdr3_nt: TGTGCCTCCTCGAAGGGACAGAGCTCCTACAATGAGCAGTTCTTC
cdr3_length: 15
j_call: TRBJ2-1
v_call: TRBV14
d_call: TRBD1
clone_size: -

cdr3_aa: CASSLAGTGEQFF
cdr3_nt: TGTGCCAGCAGCTTAGCGGGGACAGGTGAGCAGTTCTTC
cdr3_length: 13
j_call: TRBJ2-1
v_call: TRBV7-9
d_call: TRBD1
clone_size: -

cdr3_aa: CASSLRSGAVGTQYF
cdr3_nt: TGTGCCAGCAGCTTAAGAAGCGGGGCCGTTGGGACCCAGTACTTC
cdr3_length: 15
j_call: TRBJ2-5
v_call: TRBV7-3
d_call: TRBD2
clone_size: -

cdr3_aa: CAWESQGQGQPRHF
cdr3_nt: TGTGCCTGGGAGTCACAGGGACAAGGGCAGCCCCGGCATTTT
cdr3_length: 14
j_call: TRBJ1-5
v_call: TRBV30
d_call: -
clone_size: -

cdr3_aa: CASSLGTNSYEQYF
cdr3_nt: TGCGCCAGCAGCTTGGGCACTAACTCCTACGAGCAGTACTTC
cdr3_length: 14
j_call: TRBJ2-7
v_call: TRBV5-1
d_call: -
clone_size: -

cdr3_aa: CASSLLQRGTIYF
cdr3_nt: TGTGCCAGCAGCTTACTGCAGAGAGGCACCATATATTTT
cdr3_length: 13
j_call: TRBJ1-3
v_call: TRBV7-2
d_call: -
clone_size: few

cdr3_aa: CASSVVSSPNEQFF
cdr3_nt: TGTGCCAGCAGCGTAGTGTCTAGCCCCAATGAGCAGTTCTTC
cdr3_length: 14
j_call: TRBJ2-1
v_call: TRBV9
d_call: -
clone_size: -

cdr3_aa: CASSQDFRVGTIFF
cdr3_nt: TGCGCCAGCAGCCAAGATTTCAGGGTGGGTACAATCTTCTTT
cdr3_length: 14
j_call: TRBJ1-1
v_call: TRBV4-1
d_call: -
clone_size: -

cdr3_aa: CASSPTQGYGYTF
cdr3_nt: TGTGCCAGCAGCCCAACCCAGGGCTATGGCTACACCTTC
cdr3_length: 13
j_call: TRBJ1-2
v_call: TRBV28
d_call: -
clone_size: -

cdr3_aa: CASSEGQGVTDTQYF
cdr3_nt: TGTGCCAGCAGTGAAGGACAGGGGGTCACAGATACGCAGTATTTT
cdr3_length: 15
j_call: TRBJ2-3
v_call: TRBV6-1
d_call: TRBD1
clone_size: -

cdr3_aa: CASSSDRTGVETQYF
cdr3_nt: TGTGCCAGCAGCTCCGACCGGACAGGGGTAGAGACCCAGTACTTC
cdr3_length: 15
j_call: TRBJ2-5
v_call: TRBV7-9
d_call: TRBD1
clone_size: few

cdr3_aa: CASSFVGQGGNYGYTF
cdr3_nt: TGTGCCAGCAGTTTTGTGGGACAGGGGGGAAACTATGGCTACACCTTC
cdr3_length: 16
j_call: TRBJ1-2
v_call: TRBV28
d_call: TRBD1
clone_size: -

cdr3_aa: CASSLTASGRKNEQFF
cdr3_nt: TGTGCCAGCAGCTTAACAGCTAGCGGGAGGAAGAATGAGCAGTTCTTC
cdr3_length: 16
j_call: TRBJ2-1
v_call: TRBV7-3
d_call: TRBD2
clone_size: -

cdr3_aa: CASSPLTSGPRGDTQYF
cdr3_nt: TGTGCCAGCAGTCCCCTTACTAGCGGGCCACGCGGGGATACGCAGTATTTT
cdr3_length: 17
j_call: TRBJ2-3
v_call: TRBV28
d_call: TRBD2
clone_size: once

cdr3_aa: CASSVYRDGYTF
cdr3_nt: TGTGCCAGTAGTGTCTACAGGGACGGCTACACCTTC
cdr3_length: 12
j_call: TRBJ1-2
v_call: TRBV19
d_call: -
clone_size: -

cdr3_aa: CASSLSNRGTEAFF
cdr3_nt: TGTGCCAGCAGTTTATCCAACAGGGGCACTGAAGCTTTCTTT
cdr3_length: 14
j_call: TRBJ1-1
v_call: TRBV27
d_call: TRBD1
clone_size: -

cdr3_aa: CASGQQGNMYEQYF
cdr3_nt: TGTGCCAGCGGACAACAGGGGAATATGTACGAGCAGTACTTC
cdr3_length: 14
j_call: TRBJ2-7
v_call: TRBV25-1
d_call: TRBD1
clone_size: once

cdr3_aa: CASSSSLGGSEAFF
cdr3_nt: TGTGCCAGCAGCTCGAGTTTAGGGGGCTCTGAAGCTTTCTTT
cdr3_length: 14
j_call: TRBJ1-1
v_call: TRBV13
d_call: TRBD1
clone_size: once

cdr3_aa: CASSQANRESYEQYF
cdr3_nt: TGCGCCAGCAGCCAAGCTAACAGGGAGTCCTACGAGCAGTACTTC
cdr3_length: 15
j_call: TRBJ2-7
v_call: TRBV4-1
d_call: -
clone_size: -

cdr3_aa: CASSIDGGAADTQYF
cdr3_nt: TGTGCCAGCAGTATAGACGGGGGGGCGGCAGATACGCAGTATTTT
cdr3_length: 15
j_call: TRBJ2-3
v_call: TRBV28
d_call: TRBD2
clone_size: -

cdr3_aa: CASTEGGWSNSPLHF
cdr3_nt: TGTGCCAGCACCGAAGGGGGTTGGTCGAATTCACCCCTCCACTTT
cdr3_length: 15
j_call: TRBJ1-6
v_call: TRBV2
d_call: -
clone_size: -

cdr3_aa: CSVENSQSPYEQYF
cdr3_nt: TGCAGCGTTGAGAACAGCCAATCCCCCTACGAGCAGTACTTC
cdr3_length: 14
j_call: TRBJ2-7
v_call: TRBV29-1
d_call: -
clone_size: -

cdr3_aa: CASGGVVLNTGELFF
cdr3_nt: TGTGCCAGCGGCGGGGTGGTCCTGAACACCGGGGAGCTGTTTTTT
cdr3_length: 15
j_call: TRBJ2-2
v_call: TRBV6-1
d_call: -
clone_size: -

cdr3_aa: CASSSTGDGSPLHF
cdr3_nt: TGTGCCAGCAGTTCGACAGGGGACGGTTCACCCCTCCACTTT
cdr3_length: 14
j_call: TRBJ1-6
v_call: TRBV5-4
d_call: TRBD1
clone_size: -

cdr3_aa: CASSPTGYSLFF
cdr3_nt: TGTGCCAGCAGTCCGACAGGGTATAGTCTGTTTTTT
cdr3_length: 12
j_call: TRBJ1-4
v_call: TRBV28
d_call: TRBD1
clone_size: -

cdr3_aa: CASRQGGTNEKLFF
cdr3_nt: TGTGCCAGCCGACAGGGTGGAACTAATGAAAAACTGTTTTTT
cdr3_length: 14
j_call: TRBJ1-4
v_call: TRBV12-1
d_call: -
clone_size: -

cdr3_aa: CASSLTGTYEQYF
cdr3_nt: TGCGCCAGCAGTCTGACCGGGACCTACGAGCAGTACTTC
cdr3_length: 13
j_call: TRBJ2-7
v_call: TRBV10-1
d_call: -
clone_size: -

cdr3_aa: CASSWAGAGAYEQYF
cdr3_nt: TGCGCCAGCAGCTGGGCGGGAGCGGGAGCGTACGAGCAGTACTTC
cdr3_length: 15
j_call: TRBJ2-7
v_call: TRBV5-1
d_call: TRBD2
clone_size: -

cdr3_aa: CASSQESDSEKLFF
cdr3_nt: TGCGCCAGCAGCCAAGAAAGCGATAGTGAAAAACTGTTTTTT
cdr3_length: 14
j_call: TRBJ1-4
v_call: TRBV4-1
d_call: -
clone_size: -